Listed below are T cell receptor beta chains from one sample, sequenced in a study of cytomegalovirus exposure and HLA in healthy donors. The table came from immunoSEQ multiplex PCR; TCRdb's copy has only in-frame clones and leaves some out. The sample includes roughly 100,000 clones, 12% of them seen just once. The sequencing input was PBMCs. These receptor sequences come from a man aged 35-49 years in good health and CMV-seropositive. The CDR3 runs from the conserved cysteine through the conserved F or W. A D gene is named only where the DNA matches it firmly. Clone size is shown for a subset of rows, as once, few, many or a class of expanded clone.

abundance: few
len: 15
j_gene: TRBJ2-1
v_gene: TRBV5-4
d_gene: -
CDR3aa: CASSLAGQTYNEQFF
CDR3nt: TGTGCCAGCAGCCTCGCGGGACAGACTTACAATGAGCAGTTCTTC

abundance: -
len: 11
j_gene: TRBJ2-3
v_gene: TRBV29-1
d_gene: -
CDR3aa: CSVAVVDTQYF
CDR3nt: TGCAGCGTGGCAGTCGTAGATACGCAGTATTTT

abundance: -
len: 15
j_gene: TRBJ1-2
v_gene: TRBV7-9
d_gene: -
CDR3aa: CASSSGSEANYGYTF
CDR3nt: TGTGCCAGCAGCTCCGGTTCCGAGGCTAACTATGGCTACACCTTC

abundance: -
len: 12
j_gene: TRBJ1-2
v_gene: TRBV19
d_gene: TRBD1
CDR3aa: CASRTDRGGYTF
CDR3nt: TGTGCCAGTAGGACCGACAGGGGAGGCTACACCTTC

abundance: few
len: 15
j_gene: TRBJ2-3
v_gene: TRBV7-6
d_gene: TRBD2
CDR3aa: CASSRGVRGTDTQYF
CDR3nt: TGTGCCAGCAGCCGGGGGGTGAGGGGCACAGATACGCAGTATTTT

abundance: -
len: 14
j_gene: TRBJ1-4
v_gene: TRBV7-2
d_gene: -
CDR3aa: CASNPQGEGEKLFF
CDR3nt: TGTGCCAGCAACCCACAGGGAGAGGGGGAAAAACTGTTTTTT

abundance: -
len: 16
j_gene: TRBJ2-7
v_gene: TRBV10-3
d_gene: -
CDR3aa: CAISDPGGQLTYEQYF
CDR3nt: TGTGCCATCAGTGACCCAGGTGGACAGTTAACCTACGAGCAGTACTTC

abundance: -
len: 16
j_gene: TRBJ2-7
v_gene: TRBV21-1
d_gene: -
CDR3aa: CASSRHRGYTSGEQYF
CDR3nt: TGTGCCAGCAGCAGACACAGGGGATATACGTCTGGGGAGCAGTACTTC

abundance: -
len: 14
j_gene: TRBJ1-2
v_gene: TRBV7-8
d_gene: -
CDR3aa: CASSHRDLRGGYTF
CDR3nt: TGTGCCAGCAGCCACCGGGACCTCAGGGGTGGCTACACCTTC

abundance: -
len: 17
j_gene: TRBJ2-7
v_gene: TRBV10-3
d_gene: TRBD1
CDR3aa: CAISEYLPGQGSYEQYF
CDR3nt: TGTGCCATCAGTGAGTACCTACCGGGACAGGGGTCCTACGAGCAGTACTTC

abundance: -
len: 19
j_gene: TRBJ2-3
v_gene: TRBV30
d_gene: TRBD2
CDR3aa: CAWSVLAGASQNVADTQYF
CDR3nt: TGTGCCTGGAGTGTACTAGCGGGAGCCTCCCAAAATGTTGCAGATACGCAGTATTTT

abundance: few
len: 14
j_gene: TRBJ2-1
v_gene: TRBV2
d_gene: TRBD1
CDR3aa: CASSGVRGLNEQFF
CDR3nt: TGTGCCAGCAGTGGTGTCAGGGGGCTGAATGAGCAGTTCTTC

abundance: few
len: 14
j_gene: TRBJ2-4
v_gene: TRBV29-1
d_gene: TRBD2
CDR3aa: CSVGGDQGKNIQYF
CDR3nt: TGCAGCGTCGGGGGGGATCAGGGCAAAAACATTCAGTACTTC

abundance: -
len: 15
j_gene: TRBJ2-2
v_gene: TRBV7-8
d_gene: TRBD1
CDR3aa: CASSPQQGYTGELFF
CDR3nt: TGTGCCAGCAGCCCCCAACAGGGGTACACCGGGGAGCTGTTTTTT

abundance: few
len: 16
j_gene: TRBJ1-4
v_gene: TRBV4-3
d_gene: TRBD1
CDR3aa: CASSQGTGQGNEKLFF
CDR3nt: TGCGCCAGCAGCCAAGGGACCGGACAGGGCAATGAAAAACTGTTTTTT

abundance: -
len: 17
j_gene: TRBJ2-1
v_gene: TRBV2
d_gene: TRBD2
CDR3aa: CASKRLAGGPSYNEQFF
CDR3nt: TGTGCCAGCAAAAGATTAGCGGGAGGGCCTTCCTACAATGAGCAGTTCTTC

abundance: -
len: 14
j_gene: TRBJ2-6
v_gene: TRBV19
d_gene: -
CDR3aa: CASTVASGANVLTF
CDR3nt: TGTGCCAGTACGGTAGCCTCGGGGGCCAACGTCCTGACTTTC

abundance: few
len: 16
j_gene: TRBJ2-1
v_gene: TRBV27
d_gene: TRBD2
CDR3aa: CASTSFKTSGINEQFF
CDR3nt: TGTGCCAGCACCTCTTTTAAGACTAGCGGGATAAATGAGCAGTTCTTC

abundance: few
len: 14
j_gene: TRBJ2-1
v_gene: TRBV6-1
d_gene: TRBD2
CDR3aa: CASSEMGLAREQFF
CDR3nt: TGTGCCAGCAGTGAAATGGGACTAGCAAGGGAGCAGTTCTTC

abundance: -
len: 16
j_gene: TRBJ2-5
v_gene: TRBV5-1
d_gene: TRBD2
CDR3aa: CASSPRGGRVQETQYF
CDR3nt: TGCGCCAGCAGCCCTCGTGGCGGGAGGGTCCAGGAGACCCAGTACTTC

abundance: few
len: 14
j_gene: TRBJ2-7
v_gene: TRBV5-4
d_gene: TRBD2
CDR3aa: CASSLSGSSYEQYF
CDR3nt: TGTGCCAGCAGCTTGAGCGGGAGCTCCTACGAGCAGTACTTC

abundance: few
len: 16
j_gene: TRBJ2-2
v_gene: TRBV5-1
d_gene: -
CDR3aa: CASSWAGSRFTGELFF
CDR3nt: TGCGCCAGCAGCTGGGCGGGGTCACGTTTCACCGGGGAGCTGTTTTTT

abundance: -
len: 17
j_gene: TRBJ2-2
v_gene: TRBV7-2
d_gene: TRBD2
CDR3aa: CASSLIGREGNTGELFF
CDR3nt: TGTGCCAGCAGCTTAATTGGGCGGGAGGGAAACACCGGGGAGCTGTTTTTT

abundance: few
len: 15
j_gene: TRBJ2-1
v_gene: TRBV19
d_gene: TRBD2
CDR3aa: CASSLAGGAYNEQFF
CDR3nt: TGTGCCAGTAGTTTAGCGGGAGGCGCCTACAATGAGCAGTTCTTC

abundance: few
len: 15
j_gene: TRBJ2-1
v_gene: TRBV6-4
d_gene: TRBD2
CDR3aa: CASSDSGTSLNEQFF
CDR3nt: TGTGCCAGCAGTGACTCCGGGACTAGTTTGAATGAGCAGTTCTTC

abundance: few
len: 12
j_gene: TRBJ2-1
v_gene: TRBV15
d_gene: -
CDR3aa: CATSRGSEGQFF
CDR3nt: TGTGCCACCAGCAGAGGTTCCGAGGGGCAGTTCTTC

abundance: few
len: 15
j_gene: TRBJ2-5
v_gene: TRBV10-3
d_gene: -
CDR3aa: CAISPLGGDRETQYF
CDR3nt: TGTGCCATCAGTCCATTGGGGGGAGACCGGGAGACCCAGTACTTC

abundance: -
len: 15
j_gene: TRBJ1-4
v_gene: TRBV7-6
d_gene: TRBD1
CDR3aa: CASREGQGAREKLFF
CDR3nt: TGTGCCAGCAGGGAGGGACAGGGCGCAAGGGAAAAACTGTTTTTT

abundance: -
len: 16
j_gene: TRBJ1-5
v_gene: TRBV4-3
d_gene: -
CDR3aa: CASSQVASRGNQPQHF
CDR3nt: TGCGCCAGCAGCCAAGTGGCATCGCGGGGCAATCAGCCCCAGCATTTT

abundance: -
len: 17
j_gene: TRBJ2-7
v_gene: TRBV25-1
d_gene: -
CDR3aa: CASSPPATGVRTYEQYF
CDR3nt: TGTGCCAGCAGTCCCCCGGCGACGGGGGTGAGGACCTACGAGCAGTACTTC

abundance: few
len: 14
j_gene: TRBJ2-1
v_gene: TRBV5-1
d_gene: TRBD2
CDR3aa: CASNRGGSYNEQFF
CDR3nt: TGCGCCAGCAATAGGGGAGGGTCCTACAATGAGCAGTTCTTC

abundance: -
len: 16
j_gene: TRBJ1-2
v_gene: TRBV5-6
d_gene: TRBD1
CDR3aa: CASSLARTGRDYGYTF
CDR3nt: TGTGCCAGCAGCTTGGCCCGGACAGGTCGCGACTATGGCTACACCTTC

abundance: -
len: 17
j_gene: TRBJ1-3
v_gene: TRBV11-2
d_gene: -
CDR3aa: CASSPDPGGAAGNTIYF
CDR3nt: TGTGCCAGCAGCCCCGACCCGGGTGGGGCGGCTGGAAACACCATATATTTT

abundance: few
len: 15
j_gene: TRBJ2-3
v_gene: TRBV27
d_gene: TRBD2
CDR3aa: CASSKGTSGDDTQYF
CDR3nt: TGTGCCAGCAGTAAGGGGACTAGCGGGGACGATACGCAGTATTTT

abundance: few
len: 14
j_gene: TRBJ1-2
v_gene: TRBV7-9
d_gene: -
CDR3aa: CASSLTGLFYGYTF
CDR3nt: TGTGCCAGCAGCTTAACAGGGCTTTTCTATGGCTACACCTTC

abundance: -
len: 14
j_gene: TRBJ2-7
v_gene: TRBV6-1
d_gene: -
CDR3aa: CASSRDTASYEQYF
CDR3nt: TGTGCCAGCAGCCGGGACACCGCCTCCTACGAGCAGTACTTC

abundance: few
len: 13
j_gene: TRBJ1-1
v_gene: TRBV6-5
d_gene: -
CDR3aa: CAARQRLNTEAFF
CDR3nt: TGTGCCGCTCGACAGAGATTGAACACTGAAGCTTTCTTT

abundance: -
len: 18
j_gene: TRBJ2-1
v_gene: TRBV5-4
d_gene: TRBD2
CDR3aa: CASSGGTSGRIVENEQFF
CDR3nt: TGTGCCAGCAGCGGGGGGACTAGCGGGAGGATCGTGGAGAATGAGCAGTTCTTC

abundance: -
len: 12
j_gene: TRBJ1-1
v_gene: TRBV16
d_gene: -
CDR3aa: CASSETQGFAFF
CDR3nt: TGTGCCAGCAGCGAAACGCAGGGGTTCGCTTTCTTT

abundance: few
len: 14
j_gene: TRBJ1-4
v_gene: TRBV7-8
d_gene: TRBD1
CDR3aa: CASSWGQQNEKLFF
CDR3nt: TGTGCCAGCAGCTGGGGACAGCAGAATGAAAAACTGTTTTTT

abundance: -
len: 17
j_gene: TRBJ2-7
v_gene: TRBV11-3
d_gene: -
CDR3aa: CASSLGQTSGTHYEQYF
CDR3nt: TGTGCCAGCAGCTTAGGGCAGACCAGCGGGACACACTACGAGCAGTACTTC

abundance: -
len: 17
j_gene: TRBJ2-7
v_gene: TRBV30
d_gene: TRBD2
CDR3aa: CAWSPLGTSEFPYEQYF
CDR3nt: TGTGCCTGGAGTCCCTTGGGGACTAGCGAATTTCCCTACGAGCAGTACTTC

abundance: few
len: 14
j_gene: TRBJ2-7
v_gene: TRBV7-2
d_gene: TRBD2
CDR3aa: CASSLGSSGNEQYF
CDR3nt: TGTGCCAGCAGCTTGGGTAGTAGCGGGAACGAGCAGTACTTC

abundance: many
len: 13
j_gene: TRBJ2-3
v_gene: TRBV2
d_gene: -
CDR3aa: CASWGLSTDTQYF
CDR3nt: TGTGCCAGCTGGGGACTTTCCACAGATACGCAGTATTTT

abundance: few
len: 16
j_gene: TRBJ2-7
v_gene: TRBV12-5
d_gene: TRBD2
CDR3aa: CASGLSPGLAGYEQYF
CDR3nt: TGTGCTAGTGGTTTGTCCCCCGGACTAGCGGGCTACGAGCAGTACTTC

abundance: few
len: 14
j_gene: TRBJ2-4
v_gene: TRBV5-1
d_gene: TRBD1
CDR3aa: CASSVDRGANIQYF
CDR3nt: TGCGCCAGCAGCGTAGACAGGGGTGCAAACATTCAGTACTTC

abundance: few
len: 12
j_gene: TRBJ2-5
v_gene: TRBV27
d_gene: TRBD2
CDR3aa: CASSSPGGTQYF
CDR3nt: TGTGCCAGCAGTTCCCCGGGGGGGACCCAGTACTTC